Sequencing of this TCR beta chain was carried out in a study of response to subunit inactivated influenza vaccine. Study-level points and caveats: Few additional T cells are recruited per seasonal influenza vaccination, authors suggested.

CDR3 length equals 13 residues. Trimming took 5 bases from V and 10 from J; bases not matched to a gene: 8. In germline, CDR1 is MDHEN, CDR2 SYDVKM. This clonotype was counted between two and nine times. The antigen is undetermined. TCRdb fed the RT-PCR reads into MiXCR, producing one record per CDR3 protein. The sample shows about 830,000 distinct CDR3 sequences, 18% of them seen only once. This chain joins TRBV28 and TRBJ2-1, with 7 bases aligning to TRBD1. This TCR was sampled from a man over 45 who received an inactivated influenza vaccine. Sequences were derived from PBMCs from blood, sampled 5 days after vaccination. The CDR3 DNA follows: TGTGCCAGCAGTGAGCCAGGGGGTACCGAGCAGTTCTTC. Protein: CASSEPGGTEQFF. The entire variable domain, with the rest obtained from reference TRBV28 and TRBJ2-1, is as follows: DVKVTQSSRYLVKRTGEKVFLECVQDMDHENMFWYRQDPGLGLRLIYFSYDVKMKEKGDIPEGYSVSREKKERFSLILESASTNQTSMYLCASSEPGGTEQFFGPGTRLTVL.